This T cell receptor beta chain was recorded in a study of regulatory T cells in long-lasting Graves disease. iRepertoire HTBI primers and Arm-PCR of CDR3 regions built TCR beta libraries. TCRdb passed the multiplex PCR reads through MiXCR, listing each CDR3 protein once. Of over 450,000 distinct CDR3 sequences detected, around 12% appear once; the ten largest clones hold approximately 9%. This clonotype was counted at least ten times. Germline CDR1 and CDR2: MDHEN and SYDVKM. The CDR3 runs 16 residues. With 4 bases clipped from V and 2 bases from J, the junction kept 9 bases outside the gene matches. Time point defined: newly diagnosed GD, antithyroid drugs for less than 3 months. Construction of the TCR library relied on RNA isolated from PBMCs. These same data were also listed under a study on T cells in Graves' hyperthyroidism and ophthalmopathy.

The TCR sequence derives from a woman aged 25 to 39 with Graves disease. The sequenced sample was peripheral blood mononuclear cells (PBMCs), obtained at new diagnosis, from a patient treated with antithyroid drugs. The J gene is TRBJ2-7, the V gene TRBV28; the match to TRBD2 covers 9 bases. CDR3 protein: CASSSTSGLQTYEQYF. The DNA of the CDR3 is TGTGCCAGCAGTTCAACTAGCGGGCTTCAAACCTACGAGCAGTACTTC.